These 20 T cell receptor beta chains originate from one sample sequenced in a study of T cells after yellow fever vaccination. TCRdb re-called the 5' RACE reads with MiXCR, one entry per CDR3 protein. The repertoire consists of 300,000 or so distinct CDR3 sequences, with 3.5% to 4.5% occurring once and the leading ten covering about 24%. Material: PBMCs, obtained 5 days after the yellow fever booster vaccination. The receptors derive from a man in his late teens or twenties who received the YFV17D yellow fever vaccine.

This clonotype was seen more than once but under ten times. The chain joins TRBV29-1 to TRBJ2-5; possible D gene TRBD1, 6 bases. The CDR3 runs to 12 residues. Germline V gives CDR1 SQVTM, CDR2 ANQGSEA. The V end was cut by 7 bases, the J end by 5 bases, with 14 bases between. CDR3 sequence (DNA): TGCAGCGGCTCAGGGGTTCAGGAGACCCAGTACTTC. As protein: CSGSGVQETQYF.

This clonotype was observed at least ten times. The junction departs from the called germline gene at one end, perhaps through a read error. This chain connects TRBV12-3 or TRBV12-4 to TRBJ2-3, with D unresolved. This CDR3 has 12 residues. The DNA for the CDR3 is TGTGCCAGCAGTCCAATGATACTCAGCGCGAATTTT. It yields the protein CASSPMILSANF.

This clonotype was observed a handful of times. J is TRBJ2-1 and V is TRBV20-1, with a tentative D call TRBD1 (6 bases). This CDR3 is 12 amino acids long. The ends were cut back, 1 base at V and 15 bases at J, with 16 bases in the middle. Germline CDR1 and CDR2: DFQATT and SNEGSKA (reference sequence). This CDR3 is CSARGAGVPVFF. The CDR3 coding sequence is TGCAGTGCTAGAGGGGCAGGGGTTCCAGTGTTCTTC.

This clonotype showed up many times. V usage is TRBV5-1 and J usage is TRBJ1-1; TRBD1 aligns across 8 bases. Germline-derived CDR1 and CDR2 are SGHRS and YFSETQ. Losses at the gene ends were 5 bases for V and 4 bases for J; bases not matched to a gene: 7. This CDR3 comprises 14 residues. CDR3 protein: CASRHRQGPTEAFF. The CDR3 nucleotides read TGCGCCAGCAGGCACCGACAGGGGCCCACTGAAGCTTTCTTT. The full variable domain, its missing parts supplied by reference TRBV5-1 and TRBJ1-1, is KAGVTQTPRYLIKTRGQQVTLSCSPISGHRSVSWYQQTPGQGLQFLFEYFSETQRNKGNFPGRFSGRQFSNSRSEMNVSTLELGDSALYLCASRHRQGPTEAFFGQGTRLTVV.

This clonotype was found a few times. The chain joins TRBV12-3 or TRBV12-4 to TRBJ1-6; 7 bases are shared with TRBD1. Losses at the gene ends were 7 bases for V and 7 bases for J; bases not matched to a gene: 10. The CDR3 covers 15 residues. The CDR3 spells CASTLGQWGNSPLHF. The CDR3 DNA reads as TGTGCCAGCACCCTGGGACAGTGGGGGAATTCACCCCTCCACTTT.

This clonotype appeared many times. The J gene is TRBJ1-4, the V gene TRBV4-2, with D possibly TRBD1 on 5 matching bases. CDR3 length: 16 amino acids. V lost 2 bases and J lost 13, with 23 bases in between. From germline, CDR1 is LGHNA and CDR2 YNFKEQ. The CDR3 coding sequence is TGTGCCAGCAGCCAAAGTTTTGGGGCCTACCCACTCAGACTGTTTTTT. Translated: CASSQSFGAYPLRLFF.

This clonotype has only a few counts. The gene calls are TRBV11-1 and TRBJ2-6; D not certain. Trimming cost V 1 base and J 1 base, with 2 bases left between them. CDR3 length: 14 residues. The germline V gene has CDR1 SGHAT and CDR2 FQDESV (reference sequence). The CDR3, as DNA: TGTGCCAGCAGCTTAGAGTCTGGGGCCAACGTCCTGACTTTC. The encoded protein is CASSLESGANVLTF.

This clonotype was observed many times. This chain joins TRBV11-2 and TRBJ2-5; 8 nucleotides match TRBD1. Germline CDR1 and CDR2: SGHAT and FQNNGV. CDR3 length equals 13 residues. J gave up 11 bases and V 5 bases, and 10 bases lay outside the gene matches. The CDR3 loop is CASSRGRTGFQYF. As DNA, the CDR3 is TGTGCCAGCAGCCGGGGGAGGACAGGGTTTCAGTACTTC.

A few counts support this clonotype. The CDR3: CASKQGLSGANVLTF. Written as DNA, the CDR3 is TGTGCCAGCAAACAGGGACTTTCTGGGGCCAACGTCCTGACTTTC. The chain joins TRBV12-3 or TRBV12-4 to TRBJ2-6; the D call may be TRBD1 or TRBD2 (6 bases each). V was trimmed by 7 bases and J by 1 base, leaving 11 bases between them. The CDR3 length is 15 residues.

The chain links TRBV7-9 to TRBJ2-5, with a weak D call TRBD2 (6 bases). CDR1 is SEHNR and CDR2 is FQNEAQ in the germline V gene (reference sequence). The CDR3 runs to 15 residues. Trimming took off 3 bases at V and 1 base at J, with 12 bases between the two ends. The chain's CDR3 is CASSFGGAVQETQYF. CDR3 DNA sequence: TGTGCCAGCAGCTTCGGAGGGGCGGTCCAAGAGACCCAGTACTTC.

The chain joins TRBV4-3 to TRBJ2-6; D unresolved. V was pared by 0 bases and J by 0 bases, with 9 bases between. Germline assignment: CDR1 LGHNA and CDR2 YSLEER. The CDR3 contains 17 residues. The CDR3 here is CASSQDWTYSGANVLTF. The CDR3 nucleotides read TGCGCCAGCAGCCAAGATTGGACCTACTCTGGGGCCAACGTCCTGACTTTC.

In its sample, this clonotype was seen many times. The V gene is TRBV27, the J gene TRBJ2-1; a weak D match, TRBD1 (6 bases). The CDR3 length is 16 residues. V was pared by 7 bases and J by 3 bases, with 19 bases between. Per germline, CDR1 MNHEY and CDR2 SMNVEV (reference sequence). CDR3 sequence: CASTTGHRAHYNEQFF. The CDR3 DNA is TGTGCCAGCACCACGGGGCACAGGGCTCACTACAATGAGCAGTTCTTC.

The chain couples TRBV6-2 or TRBV6-3 to TRBJ2-1; TRBD2 might be the D (6 bases). Trimming shortened V by 6 bases and J by 3 bases, and 12 bases separated the two germline ends. The CDR3 extends over 14 amino acids. The germline V gene encodes CDR1 MNHEY and CDR2 SVGEGT. The CDR3 DNA reads TGTGCCAGCAGGGACCCGGGACTCTACAATGAGCAGTTCTTC. Translated, it gives CASRDPGLYNEQFF.

There are a few counts of this clonotype. V usage is TRBV21-1 and J usage is TRBJ1-1. TRBV21-1 is reported as a pseudogene. The CDR3 has 14 residues. The CDR3 region is CATPEEGMNTEAFF. Written as DNA, the CDR3 is TGTGCCACCCCCGAGGAGGGAATGAACACTGAAGCTTTCTTT.

This clonotype was observed a handful of times. The genes are TRBV7-3 and TRBJ1-6; 9 bases are shared with TRBD1. Unmatched junction bases numbered 4, after V lost 2 bases and J lost 8 bases. The germline CDR1 and CDR2 sequences are SGHTA and FQGTGA. This CDR3 contains 15 residues. Here the CDR3 DNA reads TGTGCCAGCAGCTTACTGGGACAGGGTTATTCACCCCTCCACTTT. Its translation is CASSLLGQGYSPLHF. Variable domain in full (rest from reference TRBV7-3 and TRBJ1-6): GAGVSQTPSNKVTEKGKYVELRCDPISGHTALYWYRQSLGQGPEFLIYFQGTGAADDSGLPNDRFFAVRPEGSVSTLKIQRTERGDSAVYLCASSLLGQGYSPLHFGNGTRLTVT.

This clonotype has a count of ten or more. The genes are TRBV18 and TRBJ1-4; no reliable D call. The germline V gene encodes CDR1 KGHSH and CDR2 LQKENI. The CDR3 runs to 14 residues. Trimming shortened V by 2 bases and J by 6 bases, and 10 bases separated the two germline ends. Written as DNA, the CDR3 is TGTGCCAGCTCACCAGGGTATACGGATGAAAAACTGTTTTTT. Protein: CASSPGYTDEKLFF.

Only a few counts were recorded for this clonotype. The chain couples TRBV5-6 to TRBJ2-3, with TRBD1 identical over 9 bases. CDR1 is SGHDT and CDR2 is YYEEEE in the germline V gene. The junction had 7 bases not matched to a gene; V was cut back by 5 bases and J by 0 bases. CDR3 length equals 16 residues. The CDR3 bases are TGTGCCAGCAGTATGATGACAGGGGGTAGCACAGATACGCAGTATTTT. Protein product: CASSMMTGGSTDTQYF.

This clonotype has ten or more counts. The chain employs TRBV29-1 and TRBJ2-2, with a weak D call TRBD1 (5 bases). Germline values: CDR1 SQVTM, CDR2 ANQGSEA. The germline V and J ends were trimmed by 4 bases and 0 bases, with 9 bases remaining between them. This CDR3 contains 14 residues. The CDR3 is CSVAGLTNTGELFF. CDR3 nucleotide sequence: TGCAGCGTTGCAGGGCTGACGAACACCGGGGAGCTGTTTTTT.

CDR3 amino acids: CASSSRGTLSTGELFF. CDR3 coding DNA: TGTGCCAGCAGCTCCCGGGGGACCCTTTCCACCGGGGAGCTGTTTTTT. V usage is TRBV5-5 and J usage is TRBJ2-2; a weak D match, TRBD2 (6 bases). V lost 3 bases and J 4 bases, leaving 16 bases between the germline ends. Germline V gene data show CDR1 as SGHKS and CDR2 as YYEKEE (reference sequence). This CDR3 is 16 amino acids long.

The gene calls are TRBV7-2 and TRBJ2-5; TRBD2 agrees at 9 bases. The CDR3 runs 17 residues. From germline, CDR1 is SGHTA and CDR2 FQGNSA. V shed 1 base, J shed 5 bases, and the junction held 11 bases outside the gene matches. CDR3 bases: TGTGCCAGCAGCTTAGGGTTATACAGCGGGGGGCGGGAGACCCAGTACTTC. Its protein is CASSLGLYSGGRETQYF.